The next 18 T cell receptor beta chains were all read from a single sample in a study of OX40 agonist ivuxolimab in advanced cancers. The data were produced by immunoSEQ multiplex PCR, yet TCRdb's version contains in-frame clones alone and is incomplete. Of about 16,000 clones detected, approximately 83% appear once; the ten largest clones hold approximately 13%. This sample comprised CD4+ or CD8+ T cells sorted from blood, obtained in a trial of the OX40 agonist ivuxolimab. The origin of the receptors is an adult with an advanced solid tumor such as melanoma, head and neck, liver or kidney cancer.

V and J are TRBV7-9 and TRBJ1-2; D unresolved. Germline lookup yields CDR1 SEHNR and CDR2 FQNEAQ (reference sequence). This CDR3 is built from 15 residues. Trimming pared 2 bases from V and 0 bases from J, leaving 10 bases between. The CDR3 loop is CASSLSAVSNYGYTF. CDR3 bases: TGTGCCAGCAGCTTAAGTGCAGTCTCTAACTATGGCTACACCTTC.

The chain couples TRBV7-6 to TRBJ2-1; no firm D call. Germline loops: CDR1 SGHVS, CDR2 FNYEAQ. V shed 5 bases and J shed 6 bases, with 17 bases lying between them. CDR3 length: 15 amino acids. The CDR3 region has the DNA TGTGCCAGCAGCCCTGGACCCCCGCCGGCCAATGAGCAGTTCTTC. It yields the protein CASSPGPPPANEQFF. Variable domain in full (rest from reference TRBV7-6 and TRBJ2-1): GAGVSQSPRYKVTKRGQDVALRCDPISGHVSLYWYRQALGQGPEFLTYFNYEAQQDKSGLPNDRFSAERPEGSISTLTIQRTEQRDSAMYRCASSPGPPPANEQFFGPGTRLTVL.

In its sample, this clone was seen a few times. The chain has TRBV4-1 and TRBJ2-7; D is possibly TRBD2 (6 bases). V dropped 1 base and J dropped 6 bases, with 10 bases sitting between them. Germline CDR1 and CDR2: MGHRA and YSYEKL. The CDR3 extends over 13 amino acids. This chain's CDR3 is CASSQVAGTEQYF. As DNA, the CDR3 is TGCGCCAGCAGCCAAGTGGCGGGGACCGAGCAGTACTTC.

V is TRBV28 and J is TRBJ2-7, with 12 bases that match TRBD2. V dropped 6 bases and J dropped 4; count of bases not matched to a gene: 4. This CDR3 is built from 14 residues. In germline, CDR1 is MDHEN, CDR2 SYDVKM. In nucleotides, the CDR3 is TGTGCCAGCAGGACTAGCGGGAGTTATTACGAGCAGTACTTC. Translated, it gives CASRTSGSYYEQYF. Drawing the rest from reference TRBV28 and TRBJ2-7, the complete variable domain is DVKVTQSSRYLVKRTGEKVFLECVQDMDHENMFWYRQDPGLGLRLIYFSYDVKMKEKGDIPEGYSVSREKKERFSLILESASTNQTSMYLCASRTSGSYYEQYFGPGTRLTVT.

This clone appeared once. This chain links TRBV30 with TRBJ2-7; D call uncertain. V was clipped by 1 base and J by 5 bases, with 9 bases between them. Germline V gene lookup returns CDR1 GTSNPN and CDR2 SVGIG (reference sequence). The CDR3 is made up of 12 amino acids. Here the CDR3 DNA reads TGTGCCTGGAGTGCCCCCCAGGACGAGCAGTACTTC. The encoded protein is CAWSAPQDEQYF. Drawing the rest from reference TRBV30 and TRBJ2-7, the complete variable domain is SQTIHQWPATLVQPVGSPLSLECTVEGTSNPNLYWYRQAAGRGLQLLFYSVGIGQISSEVPQNLSASRPQDRQFILSSKKLLLSDSGFYLCAWSAPQDEQYFGPGTRLTVT.

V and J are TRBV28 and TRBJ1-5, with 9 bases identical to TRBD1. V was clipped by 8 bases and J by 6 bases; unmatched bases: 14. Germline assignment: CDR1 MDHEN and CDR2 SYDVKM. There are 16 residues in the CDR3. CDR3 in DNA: TGTGCCAGCTTAAGGGCGTCAAACAGGGGGCCTCAGCCCCAGCATTTT. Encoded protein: CASLRASNRGPQPQHF.

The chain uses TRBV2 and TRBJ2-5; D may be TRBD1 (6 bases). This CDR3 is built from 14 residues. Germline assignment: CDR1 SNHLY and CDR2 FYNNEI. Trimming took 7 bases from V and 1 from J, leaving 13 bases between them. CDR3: CASKLGHTQETQYF. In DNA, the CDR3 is TGTGCCAGCAAATTGGGACATACCCAAGAGACCCAGTACTTC.

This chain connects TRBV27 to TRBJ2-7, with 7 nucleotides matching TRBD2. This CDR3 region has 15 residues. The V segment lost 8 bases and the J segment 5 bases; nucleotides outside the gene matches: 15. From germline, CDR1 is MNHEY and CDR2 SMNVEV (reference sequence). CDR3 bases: TGTGCCAGCTCTGGGGGGGGATTCGGGGTTCACGAGCAGTACTTC. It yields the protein CASSGGGFGVHEQYF.

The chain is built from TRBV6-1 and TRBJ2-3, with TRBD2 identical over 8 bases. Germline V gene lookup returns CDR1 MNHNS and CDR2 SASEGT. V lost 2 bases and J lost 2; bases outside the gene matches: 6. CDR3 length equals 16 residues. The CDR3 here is CASSESTGGSTDTQYF. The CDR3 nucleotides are TGTGCCAGCAGTGAATCTACGGGAGGGTCCACAGATACGCAGTATTTT.

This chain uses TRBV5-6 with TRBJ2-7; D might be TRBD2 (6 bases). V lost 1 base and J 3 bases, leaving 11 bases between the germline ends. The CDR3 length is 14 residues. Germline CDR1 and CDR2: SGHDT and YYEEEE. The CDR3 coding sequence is TGTGCCAGCAGCTTGTTGCAGGGACTCTACGAGCAGTACTTC. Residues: CASSLLQGLYEQYF.

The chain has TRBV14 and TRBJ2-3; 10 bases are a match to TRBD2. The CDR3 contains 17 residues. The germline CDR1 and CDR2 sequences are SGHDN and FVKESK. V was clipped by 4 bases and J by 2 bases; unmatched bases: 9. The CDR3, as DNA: TGTGCCAGCAGCCCTGGACTAGCGGTGGTCTTCACAGATACGCAGTATTTT. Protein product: CASSPGLAVVFTDTQYF.

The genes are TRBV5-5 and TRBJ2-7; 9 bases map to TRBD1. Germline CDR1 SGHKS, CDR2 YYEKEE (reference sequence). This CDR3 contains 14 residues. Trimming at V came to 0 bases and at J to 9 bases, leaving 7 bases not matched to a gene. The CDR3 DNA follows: TGTGCCAGCAGCTTGGAAAGGGACAGGGATGGGCAGTACTTC. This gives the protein CASSLERDRDGQYF.

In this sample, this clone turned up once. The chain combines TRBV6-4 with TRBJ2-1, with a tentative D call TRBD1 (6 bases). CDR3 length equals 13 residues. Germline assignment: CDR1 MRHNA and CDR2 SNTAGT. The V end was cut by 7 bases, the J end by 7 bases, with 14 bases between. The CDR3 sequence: CASNLTGRNEQFF. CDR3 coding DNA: TGTGCCAGCAACTTAACAGGGAGAAATGAGCAGTTCTTC.

CDR3 DNA sequence: TGTGCCAGTAGCCTGACAGATACCTACGAGCAGTACTTC. The encoded protein is CASSLTDTYEQYF. The V gene is TRBV19, the J gene TRBJ2-5, with TRBD1 as a possible D gene (5 bases). The tail of the sequence fits TRBJ2-7 better, so the J call may be wrong. The CDR3 is made up of 13 amino acids. Germline V gene sequence: CDR1 LNHDA, CDR2 SQIVND (reference sequence).

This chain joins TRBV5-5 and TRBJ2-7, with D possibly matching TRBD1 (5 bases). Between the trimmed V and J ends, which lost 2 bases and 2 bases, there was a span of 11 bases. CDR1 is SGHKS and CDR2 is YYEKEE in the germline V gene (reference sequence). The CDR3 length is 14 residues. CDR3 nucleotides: TGTGCCAGCAGCTTTAGTTCAGGGACCTACGAGCAGTACTTC. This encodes CASSFSSGTYEQYF.

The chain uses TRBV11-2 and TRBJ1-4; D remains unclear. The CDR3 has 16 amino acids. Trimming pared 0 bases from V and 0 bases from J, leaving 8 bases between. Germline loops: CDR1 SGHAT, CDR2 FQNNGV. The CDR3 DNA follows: TGTGCCAGCAGCTTAGAGACGGGTGCAACTAATGAAAAACTGTTTTTT. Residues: CASSLETGATNEKLFF.

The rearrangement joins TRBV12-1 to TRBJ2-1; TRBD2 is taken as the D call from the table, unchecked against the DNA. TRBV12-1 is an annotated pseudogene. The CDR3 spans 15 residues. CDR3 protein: CASSSPGLAGDEQFF. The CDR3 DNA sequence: TGTGCCAGCAGCTCGCCGGGACTAGCGGGAGATGAGCAGTTCTTC.

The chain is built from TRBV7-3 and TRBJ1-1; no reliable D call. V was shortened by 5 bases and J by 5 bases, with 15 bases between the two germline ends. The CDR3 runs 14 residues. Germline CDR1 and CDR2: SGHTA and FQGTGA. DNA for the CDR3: TGTGCCAGCAGCGGCCTCGGGGTCCGGACTGAAGCTTTCTTT. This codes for CASSGLGVRTEAFF. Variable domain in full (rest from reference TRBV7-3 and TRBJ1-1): GAGVSQTPSNKVTEKGKYVELRCDPISGHTALYWYRQSLGQGPEFLIYFQGTGAADDSGLPNDRFFAVRPEGSVSTLKIQRTERGDSAVYLCASSGLGVRTEAFFGQGTRLTVV.